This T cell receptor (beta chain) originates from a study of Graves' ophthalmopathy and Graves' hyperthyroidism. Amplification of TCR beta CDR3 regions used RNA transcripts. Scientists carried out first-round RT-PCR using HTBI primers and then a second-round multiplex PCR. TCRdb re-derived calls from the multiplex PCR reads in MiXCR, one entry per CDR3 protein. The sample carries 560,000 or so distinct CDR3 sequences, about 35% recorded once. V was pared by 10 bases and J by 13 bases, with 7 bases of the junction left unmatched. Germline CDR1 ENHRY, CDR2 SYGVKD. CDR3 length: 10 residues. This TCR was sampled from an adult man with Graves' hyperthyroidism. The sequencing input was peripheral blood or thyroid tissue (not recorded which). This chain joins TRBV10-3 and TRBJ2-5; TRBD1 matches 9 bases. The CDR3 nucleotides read TGTGCCAGCACTCGGACAGGGGCGTACTTC. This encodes CASTRTGAYF.